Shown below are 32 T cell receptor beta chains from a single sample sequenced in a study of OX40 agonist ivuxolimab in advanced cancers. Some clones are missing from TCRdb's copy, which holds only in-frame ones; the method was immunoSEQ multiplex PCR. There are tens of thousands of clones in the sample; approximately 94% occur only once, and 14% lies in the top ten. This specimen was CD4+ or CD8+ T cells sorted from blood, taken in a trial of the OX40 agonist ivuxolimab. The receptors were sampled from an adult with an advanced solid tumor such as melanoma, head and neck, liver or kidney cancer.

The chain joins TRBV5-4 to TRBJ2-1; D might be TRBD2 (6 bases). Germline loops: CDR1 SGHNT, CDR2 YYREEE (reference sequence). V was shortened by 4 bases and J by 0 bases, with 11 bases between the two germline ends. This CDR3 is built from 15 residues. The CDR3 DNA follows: TGTGCCAGCAGCCTAGCGACTAGCTCCTACAATGAGCAGTTCTTC. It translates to CASSLATSSYNEQFF.

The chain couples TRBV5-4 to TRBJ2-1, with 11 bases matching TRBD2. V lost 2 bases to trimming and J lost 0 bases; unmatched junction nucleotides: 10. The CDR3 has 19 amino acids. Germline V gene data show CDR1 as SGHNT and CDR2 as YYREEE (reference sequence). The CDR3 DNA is TGTGCCAGCAGCTTTGGGCTAGCGGGGGGCGATAGCTCCTACAATGAGCAGTTCTTC. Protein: CASSFGLAGGDSSYNEQFF.

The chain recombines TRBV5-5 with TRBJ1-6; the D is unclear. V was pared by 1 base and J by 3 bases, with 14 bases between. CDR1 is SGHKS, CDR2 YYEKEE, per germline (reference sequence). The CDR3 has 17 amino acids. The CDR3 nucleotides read TGTGCCAGCAGCTTGTACGGGCTTGGAAACTATAATTCACCCCTCCACTTT. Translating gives CASSLYGLGNYNSPLHF.

In DNA form, the CDR3 reads TGCGCCAGCAGCCTGGTTGAGGGACGCAATCAGCCCCAGCATTTT. This codes for CASSLVEGRNQPQHF. The gene calls are TRBV4-1 and TRBJ1-5; possibly TRBD1 for D (5 bases). The germline CDR1 and CDR2 sequences are MGHRA and YSYEKL. The V end lost 4 bases, the J end lost 2 bases, and 12 bases lay between the germline ends. The CDR3 sequence is 15 residues long.

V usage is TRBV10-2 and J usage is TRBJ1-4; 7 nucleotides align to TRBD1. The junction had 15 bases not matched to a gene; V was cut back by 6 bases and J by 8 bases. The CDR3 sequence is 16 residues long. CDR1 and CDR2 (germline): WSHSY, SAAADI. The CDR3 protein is CASRTSTGRDREKLFF. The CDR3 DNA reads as TGCGCCAGCAGAACTTCGACAGGGCGGGACCGGGAAAAACTGTTTTTT.

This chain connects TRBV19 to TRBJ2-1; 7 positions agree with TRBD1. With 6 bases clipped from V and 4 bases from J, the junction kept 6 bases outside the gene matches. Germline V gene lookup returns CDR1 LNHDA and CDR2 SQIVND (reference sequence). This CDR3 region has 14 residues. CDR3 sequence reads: CASRAGTAYNEQFF. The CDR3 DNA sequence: TGTGCCAGTAGAGCCGGGACAGCTTACAATGAGCAGTTCTTC. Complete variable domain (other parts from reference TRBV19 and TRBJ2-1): DGGITQSPKYLFRKEGQNVTLSCEQNLNHDAMYWYRQDPGQGLRLIYYSQIVNDFQKGDIAEGYSVSREKKESFPLTVTSAQKNPTAFYLCASRAGTAYNEQFFGPGTRLTVL.

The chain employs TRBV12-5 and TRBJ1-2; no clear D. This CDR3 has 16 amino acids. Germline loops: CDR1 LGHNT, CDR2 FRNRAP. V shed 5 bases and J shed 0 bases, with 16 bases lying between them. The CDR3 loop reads CASGTGQDGANYGYTF. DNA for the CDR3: TGTGCTAGTGGTACGGGCCAGGATGGAGCTAACTATGGCTACACCTTC.

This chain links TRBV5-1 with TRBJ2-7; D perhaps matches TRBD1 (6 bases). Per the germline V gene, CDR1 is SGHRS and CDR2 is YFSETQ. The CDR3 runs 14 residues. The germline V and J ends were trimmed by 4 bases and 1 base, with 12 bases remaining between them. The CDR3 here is CASSPTTGSYEQYF. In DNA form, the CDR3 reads TGCGCCAGCAGCCCGACCACAGGGTCCTACGAGCAGTACTTC.

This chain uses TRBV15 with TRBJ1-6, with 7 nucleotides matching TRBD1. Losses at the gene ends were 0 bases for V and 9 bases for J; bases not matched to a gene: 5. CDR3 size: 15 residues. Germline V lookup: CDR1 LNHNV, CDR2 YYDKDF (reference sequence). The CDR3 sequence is CATSRDRDSGSPLHF. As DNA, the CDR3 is TGTGCCACCAGCAGAGATCGGGACAGCGGTTCACCCCTCCACTTT.

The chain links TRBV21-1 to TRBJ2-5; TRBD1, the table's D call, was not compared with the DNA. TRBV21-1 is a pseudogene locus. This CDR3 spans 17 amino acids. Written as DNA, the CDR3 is TGTGCCAGCAGCAAAGCCCCGGGACATGGTGAGCAAGAGACCCAGTACTTC. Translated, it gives CASSKAPGHGEQETQYF.

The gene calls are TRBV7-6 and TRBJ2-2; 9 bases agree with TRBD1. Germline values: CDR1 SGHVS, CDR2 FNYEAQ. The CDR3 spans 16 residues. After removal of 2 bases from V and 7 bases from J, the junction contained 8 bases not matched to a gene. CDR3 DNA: TGTGCCAGCAGCTTATTTATGGGACAGGGACTCGGGGAGCTGTTTTTT. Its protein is CASSLFMGQGLGELFF.

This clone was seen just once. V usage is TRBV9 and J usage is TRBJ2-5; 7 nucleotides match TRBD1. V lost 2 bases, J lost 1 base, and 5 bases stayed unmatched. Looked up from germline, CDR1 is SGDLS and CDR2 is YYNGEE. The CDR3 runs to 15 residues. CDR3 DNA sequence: TGTGCCAGCAGCGTCGAGACAGGGCCCCAAGAGACCCAGTACTTC. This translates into CASSVETGPQETQYF.

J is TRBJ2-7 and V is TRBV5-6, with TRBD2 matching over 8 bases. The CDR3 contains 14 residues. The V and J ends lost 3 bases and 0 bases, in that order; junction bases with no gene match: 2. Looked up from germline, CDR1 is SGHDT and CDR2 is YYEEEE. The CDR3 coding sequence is TGTGCCAGCAGCTGGGCGGGAGGCTCCTACGAGCAGTACTTC. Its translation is CASSWAGGSYEQYF.

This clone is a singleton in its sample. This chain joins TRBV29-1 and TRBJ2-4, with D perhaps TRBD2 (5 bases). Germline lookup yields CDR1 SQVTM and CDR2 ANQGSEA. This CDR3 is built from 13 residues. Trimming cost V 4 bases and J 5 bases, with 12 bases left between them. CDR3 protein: CSVADRTENIQYF. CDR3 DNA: TGCAGCGTTGCGGACCGGACTGAAAACATTCAGTACTTC. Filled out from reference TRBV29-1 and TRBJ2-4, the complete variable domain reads SAVISQKPSRDICQRGTSLTIQCQVDSQVTMMFWYRQQPGQSLTLIATANQGSEATYESGFVIDKFPISRPNLTFSTLTVSNMSPEDSSIYLCSVADRTENIQYFGAGTRLSVL.

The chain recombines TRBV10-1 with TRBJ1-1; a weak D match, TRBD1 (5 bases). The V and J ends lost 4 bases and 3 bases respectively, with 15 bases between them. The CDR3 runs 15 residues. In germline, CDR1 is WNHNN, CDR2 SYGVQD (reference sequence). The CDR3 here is CASSAGPLGYTEAFF. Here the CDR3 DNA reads TGCGCCAGCAGTGCGGGGCCGCTGGGGTACACTGAAGCTTTCTTT.

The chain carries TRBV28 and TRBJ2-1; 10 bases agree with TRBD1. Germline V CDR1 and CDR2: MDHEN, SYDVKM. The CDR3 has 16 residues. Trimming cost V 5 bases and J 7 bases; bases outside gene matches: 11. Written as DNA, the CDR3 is TGTGCCAGCAGTCACAGGGGGACAGGGGCCCGGAATGAGCAGTTCTTC. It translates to CASSHRGTGARNEQFF.

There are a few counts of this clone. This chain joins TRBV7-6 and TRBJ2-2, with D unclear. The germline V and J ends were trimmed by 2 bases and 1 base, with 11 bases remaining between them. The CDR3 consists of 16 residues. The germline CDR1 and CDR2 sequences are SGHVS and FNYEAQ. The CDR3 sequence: CASSLTQAGNTGELFF. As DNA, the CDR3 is TGTGCCAGCAGCTTAACCCAGGCAGGGAACACCGGGGAGCTGTTTTTT.

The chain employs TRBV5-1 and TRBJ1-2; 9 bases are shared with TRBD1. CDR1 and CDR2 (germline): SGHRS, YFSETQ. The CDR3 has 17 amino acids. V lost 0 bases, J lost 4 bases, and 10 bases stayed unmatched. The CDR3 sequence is CASSLEEGTGSFYGYTF. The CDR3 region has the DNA TGCGCCAGCAGCTTGGAGGAAGGGACAGGGTCTTTCTATGGCTACACCTTC. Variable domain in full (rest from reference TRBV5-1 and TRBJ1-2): KAGVTQTPRYLIKTRGQQVTLSCSPISGHRSVSWYQQTPGQGLQFLFEYFSETQRNKGNFPGRFSGRQFSNSRSEMNVSTLELGDSALYLCASSLEEGTGSFYGYTFGSGTRLTVV.

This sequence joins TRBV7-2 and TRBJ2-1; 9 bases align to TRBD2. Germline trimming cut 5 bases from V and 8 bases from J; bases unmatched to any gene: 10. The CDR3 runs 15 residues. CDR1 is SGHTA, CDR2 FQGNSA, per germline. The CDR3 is CASSDEIAGVDEQFF. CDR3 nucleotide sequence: TGTGCCAGCAGCGATGAGATAGCGGGGGTCGATGAGCAGTTCTTC.

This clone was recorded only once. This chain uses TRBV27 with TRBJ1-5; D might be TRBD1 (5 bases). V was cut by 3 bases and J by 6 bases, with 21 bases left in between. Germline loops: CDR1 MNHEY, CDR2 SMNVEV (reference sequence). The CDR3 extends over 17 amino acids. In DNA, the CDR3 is TGTGCCAGCAGTTTGTCCAGGGCCCGTAGCTTGATTCAGCCCCAGCATTTT. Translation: CASSLSRARSLIQPQHF.

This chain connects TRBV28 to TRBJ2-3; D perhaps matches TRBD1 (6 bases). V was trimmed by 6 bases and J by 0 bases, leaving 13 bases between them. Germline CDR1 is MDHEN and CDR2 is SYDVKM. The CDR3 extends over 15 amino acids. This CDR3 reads CASSPTGSSTDTQYF. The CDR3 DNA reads TGTGCCAGCAGCCCTACAGGGTCGAGCACAGATACGCAGTATTTT.

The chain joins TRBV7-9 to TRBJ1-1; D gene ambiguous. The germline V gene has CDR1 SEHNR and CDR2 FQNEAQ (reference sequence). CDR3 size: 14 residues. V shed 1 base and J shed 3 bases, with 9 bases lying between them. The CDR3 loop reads CASSLVRQDTEAFF. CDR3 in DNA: TGTGCCAGCAGCTTAGTACGACAAGACACTGAAGCTTTCTTT.

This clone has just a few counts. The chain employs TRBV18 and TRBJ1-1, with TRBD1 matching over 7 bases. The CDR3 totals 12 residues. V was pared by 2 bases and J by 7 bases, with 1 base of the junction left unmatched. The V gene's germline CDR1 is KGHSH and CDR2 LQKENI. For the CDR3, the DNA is TGTGCCAGCTCACCAGGGACAGTTGAAGCTTTCTTT. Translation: CASSPGTVEAFF. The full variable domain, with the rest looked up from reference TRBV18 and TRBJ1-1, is NAGVMQNPRHLVRRRGQEARLRCSPMKGHSHVYWYRQLPEEGLKFMVYLQKENIIDESGMPKERFSAEFPKEGPSILRIQQVVRGDSAAYFCASSPGTVEAFFGQGTRLTVV.

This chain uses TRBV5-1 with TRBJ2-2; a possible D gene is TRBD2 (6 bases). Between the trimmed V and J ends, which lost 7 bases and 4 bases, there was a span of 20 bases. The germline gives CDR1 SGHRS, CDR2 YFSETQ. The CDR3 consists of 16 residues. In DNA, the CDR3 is TGCGCCAGCGCGACCGGGACTGGGATTTTCACCGGGGAGCTGTTTTTT. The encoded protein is CASATGTGIFTGELFF. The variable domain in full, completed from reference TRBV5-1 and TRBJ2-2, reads KAGVTQTPRYLIKTRGQQVTLSCSPISGHRSVSWYQQTPGQGLQFLFEYFSETQRNKGNFPGRFSGRQFSNSRSEMNVSTLELGDSALYLCASATGTGIFTGELFFGEGSRLTVL.

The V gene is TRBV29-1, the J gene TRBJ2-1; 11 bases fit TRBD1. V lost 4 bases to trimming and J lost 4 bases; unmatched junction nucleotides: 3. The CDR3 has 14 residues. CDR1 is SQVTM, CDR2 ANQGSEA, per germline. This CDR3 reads CSVAGTGGYNEQFF. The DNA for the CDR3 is TGCAGCGTTGCCGGGACAGGGGGGTACAATGAGCAGTTCTTC.

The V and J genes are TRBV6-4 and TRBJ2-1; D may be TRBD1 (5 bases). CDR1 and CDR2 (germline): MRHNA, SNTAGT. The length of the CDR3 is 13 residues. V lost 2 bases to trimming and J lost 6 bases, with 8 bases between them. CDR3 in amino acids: CASSDGATNEQFF. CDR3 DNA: TGTGCCAGCAGTGACGGGGCGACCAATGAGCAGTTCTTC.

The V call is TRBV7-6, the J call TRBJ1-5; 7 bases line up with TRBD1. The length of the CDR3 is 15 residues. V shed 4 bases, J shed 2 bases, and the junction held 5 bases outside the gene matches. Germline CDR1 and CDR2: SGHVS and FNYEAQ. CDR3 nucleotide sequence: TGTGCCAGCAGCTCTACCGGACAGGGCAATCAGCCCCAGCATTTT. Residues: CASSSTGQGNQPQHF.

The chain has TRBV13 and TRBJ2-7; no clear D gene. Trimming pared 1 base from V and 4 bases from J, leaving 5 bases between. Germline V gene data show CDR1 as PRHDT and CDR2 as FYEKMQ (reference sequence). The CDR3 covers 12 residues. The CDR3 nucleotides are TGTGCCAGCAGCTTAGACCCGTACGAGCAGTACTTC. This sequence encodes CASSLDPYEQYF.

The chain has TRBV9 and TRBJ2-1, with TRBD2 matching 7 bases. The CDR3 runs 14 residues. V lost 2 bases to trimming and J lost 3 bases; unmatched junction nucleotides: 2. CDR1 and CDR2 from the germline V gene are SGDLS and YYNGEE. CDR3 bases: TGTGCCAGCAGCGTGGCTAGCGGCTACAATGAGCAGTTCTTC. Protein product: CASSVASGYNEQFF.

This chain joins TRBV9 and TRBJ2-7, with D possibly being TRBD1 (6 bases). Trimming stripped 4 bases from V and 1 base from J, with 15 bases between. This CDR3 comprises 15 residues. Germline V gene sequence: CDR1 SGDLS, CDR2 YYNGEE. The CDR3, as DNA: TGTGCCAGCAGCTCCGCGGCAGGGGAGTCCTACGAGCAGTACTTC. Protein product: CASSSAAGESYEQYF.

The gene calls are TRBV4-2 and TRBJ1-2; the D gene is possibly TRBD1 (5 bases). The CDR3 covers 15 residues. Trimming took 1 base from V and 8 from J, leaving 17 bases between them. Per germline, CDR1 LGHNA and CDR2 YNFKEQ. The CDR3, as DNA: TGTGCCAGCAGCCAAGTTGGTCTCGAGGGGTGGGGCTACACCTTC. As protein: CASSQVGLEGWGYTF.

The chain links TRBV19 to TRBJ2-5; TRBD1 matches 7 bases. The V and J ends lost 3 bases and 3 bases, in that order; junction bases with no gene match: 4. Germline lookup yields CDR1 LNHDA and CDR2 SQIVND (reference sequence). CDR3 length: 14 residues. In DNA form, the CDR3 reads TGTGCCAGTAGTATCCCCGGGACAGAAGAGACCCAGTACTTC. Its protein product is CASSIPGTEETQYF.